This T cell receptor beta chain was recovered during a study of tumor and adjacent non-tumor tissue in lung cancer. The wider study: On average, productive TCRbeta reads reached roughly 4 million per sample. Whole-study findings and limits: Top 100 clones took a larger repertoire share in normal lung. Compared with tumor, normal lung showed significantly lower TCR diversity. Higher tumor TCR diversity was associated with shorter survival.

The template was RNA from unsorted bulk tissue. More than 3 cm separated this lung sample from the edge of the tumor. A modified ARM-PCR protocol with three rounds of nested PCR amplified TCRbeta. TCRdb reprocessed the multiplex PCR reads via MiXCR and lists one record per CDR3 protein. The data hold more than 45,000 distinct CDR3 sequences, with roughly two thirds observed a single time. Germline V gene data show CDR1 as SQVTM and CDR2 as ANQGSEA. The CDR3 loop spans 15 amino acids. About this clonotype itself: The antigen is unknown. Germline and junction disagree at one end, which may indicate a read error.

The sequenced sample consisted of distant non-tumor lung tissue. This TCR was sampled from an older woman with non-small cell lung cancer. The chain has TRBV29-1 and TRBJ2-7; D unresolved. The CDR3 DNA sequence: TGCACCGTTGAACATAGGAGCGCCAGCTTCTACGAGCAGTACTTC. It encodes CTVEHRSASFYEQYF.